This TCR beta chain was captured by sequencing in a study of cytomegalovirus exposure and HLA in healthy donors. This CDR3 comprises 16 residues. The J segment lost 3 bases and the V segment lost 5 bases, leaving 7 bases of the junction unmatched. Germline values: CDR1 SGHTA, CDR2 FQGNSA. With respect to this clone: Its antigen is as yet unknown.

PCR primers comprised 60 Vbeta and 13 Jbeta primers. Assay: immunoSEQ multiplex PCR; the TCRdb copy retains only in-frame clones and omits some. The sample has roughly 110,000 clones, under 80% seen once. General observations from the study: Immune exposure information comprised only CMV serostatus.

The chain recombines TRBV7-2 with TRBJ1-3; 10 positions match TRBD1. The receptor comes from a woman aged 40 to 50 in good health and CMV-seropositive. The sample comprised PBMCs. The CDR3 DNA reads TGTGCCAGCAGCGTAACCGGGACAGGGGTTGGAAACACCATATATTTT. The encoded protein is CASSVTGTGVGNTIYF.